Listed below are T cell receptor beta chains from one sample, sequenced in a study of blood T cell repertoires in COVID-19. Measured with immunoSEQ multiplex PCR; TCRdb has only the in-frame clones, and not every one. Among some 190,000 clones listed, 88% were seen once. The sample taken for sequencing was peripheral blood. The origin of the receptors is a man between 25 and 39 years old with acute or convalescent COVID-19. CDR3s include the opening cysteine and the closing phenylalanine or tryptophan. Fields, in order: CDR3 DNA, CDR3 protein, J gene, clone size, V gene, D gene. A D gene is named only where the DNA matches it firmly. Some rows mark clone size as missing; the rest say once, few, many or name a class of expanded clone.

CDR3nt: TGTGCCAGCAGTTCCGGACTAGCGGGGGGGGTAGGTACGCAGTATTTT
CDR3aa: CASSSGLAGGVGTQYF
j_gene: TRBJ2-3
abundance: .
v_gene: TRBV27
d_gene: TRBD2

CDR3nt: TGTGCCAGCAGTGGTCGGACTAGAGGCTCCTACGAGCAGTACTTC
CDR3aa: CASSGRTRGSYEQYF
j_gene: TRBJ2-7
abundance: .
v_gene: TRBV27
d_gene: TRBD2

CDR3nt: TGTGCCAGCAGAGATAACAGGGAGAACACTGAAGCTTTCTTT
CDR3aa: CASRDNRENTEAFF
j_gene: TRBJ1-1
abundance: .
v_gene: TRBV7-9
d_gene: .

CDR3nt: TGCGCCAGCAGCCAAGATGTTGTGGGAGTGACGAGAGCTTTCTTT
CDR3aa: CASSQDVVGVTRAFF
j_gene: TRBJ1-1
abundance: once
v_gene: TRBV4-1
d_gene: .

CDR3nt: TGTGCCAGCAGCTCAGATTACGAGCAGTACTTC
CDR3aa: CASSSDYEQYF
j_gene: TRBJ2-7
abundance: .
v_gene: TRBV5-6
d_gene: .

CDR3nt: TGTGCCAGCAGTACGACAATAGCGGGGGGGCAGGAGACAGATACGCAGTATTTT
CDR3aa: CASSTTIAGGQETDTQYF
j_gene: TRBJ2-3
abundance: .
v_gene: TRBV10-3
d_gene: TRBD2

CDR3nt: TGCGCCAGCAGTGAGTCGGCGGGGTGGGAGACCCAGTACTTC
CDR3aa: CASSESAGWETQYF
j_gene: TRBJ2-5
abundance: .
v_gene: TRBV10-2
d_gene: .

CDR3nt: TGTGCCAGCAGTCTAAAGTTTCAGCCCCAGCATTTT
CDR3aa: CASSLKFQPQHF
j_gene: TRBJ1-5
abundance: few
v_gene: TRBV28
d_gene: .

CDR3nt: TGTGCCAGCAGCCAAGTCGACAGGAACACTGAAGCTTTCTTT
CDR3aa: CASSQVDRNTEAFF
j_gene: TRBJ1-1
abundance: .
v_gene: TRBV3-1/TRBV3-2
d_gene: .

CDR3nt: TGTGCCTGGAGTGTAGCGGGGTACAATGAGCAGTTCTTC
CDR3aa: CAWSVAGYNEQFF
j_gene: TRBJ2-1
abundance: .
v_gene: TRBV30
d_gene: TRBD2

CDR3nt: TGTGCCAGCAGTTCCGGAGGGGCGCAAGAAGAGACCCAGTACTTC
CDR3aa: CASSSGGAQEETQYF
j_gene: TRBJ2-5
abundance: .
v_gene: TRBV27
d_gene: .

CDR3nt: TGTGCCAGCAGAGGTAGGACTAGCGGCTACGAGCAGTACTTC
CDR3aa: CASRGRTSGYEQYF
j_gene: TRBJ2-7
abundance: few
v_gene: TRBV28
d_gene: TRBD2

CDR3nt: TGTGCCAGCAGCCAAGCAGGTTATGGTGAAAAACTGTTTTTT
CDR3aa: CASSQAGYGEKLFF
j_gene: TRBJ1-4
abundance: .
v_gene: TRBV3-1/TRBV3-2
d_gene: .

CDR3nt: TGTGCCAGCAGTTCCGGGACAGGGGGATACAATGAGCAGTTCTTC
CDR3aa: CASSSGTGGYNEQFF
j_gene: TRBJ2-1
abundance: once
v_gene: TRBV6-5
d_gene: TRBD1

CDR3nt: TGTGCCAGCTCACCAATGATCCGGGGGGAGACCCAGTACTTC
CDR3aa: CASSPMIRGETQYF
j_gene: TRBJ2-5
abundance: .
v_gene: TRBV18
d_gene: .

CDR3nt: TGTGCCAGCAGGCCACAGGGACGGATAGAAAAACTGTTTTTT
CDR3aa: CASRPQGRIEKLFF
j_gene: TRBJ1-4
abundance: few
v_gene: TRBV9
d_gene: .

CDR3nt: TGCGCCAGCAGCCATCGTGAGGGGGTCACTGAAGCTTTCTTT
CDR3aa: CASSHREGVTEAFF
j_gene: TRBJ1-1
abundance: .
v_gene: TRBV4-1
d_gene: .

CDR3nt: TGTGCCTGGAGCTGGAGCAGGGCAAATAATTCACCCCTCCACTTT
CDR3aa: CAWSWSRANNSPLHF
j_gene: TRBJ1-6
abundance: .
v_gene: TRBV30
d_gene: .

CDR3nt: TGTGCTAGTGGTTGGGACCCACAGGGGGGAGAAGTCACTGAAGCTTTCTTT
CDR3aa: CASGWDPQGGEVTEAFF
j_gene: TRBJ1-1
abundance: .
v_gene: TRBV12-5
d_gene: TRBD1

CDR3nt: TGTGCCACCAGTGATTTTCGACAGGGGGGCGGGGAGCTGTTTTTT
CDR3aa: CATSDFRQGGGELFF
j_gene: TRBJ2-2
abundance: .
v_gene: TRBV24-1
d_gene: TRBD1

CDR3nt: TGCGCCAGCAGCTTGGTTGGCCAGAATCTAGAGACCCAGTACTTC
CDR3aa: CASSLVGQNLETQYF
j_gene: TRBJ2-5
abundance: .
v_gene: TRBV5-1
d_gene: .

CDR3nt: TGTGCCAGCAGCCGAACAGGGGGTACTGGAAACACCATATATTTT
CDR3aa: CASSRTGGTGNTIYF
j_gene: TRBJ1-3
abundance: .
v_gene: TRBV3-1/TRBV3-2
d_gene: TRBD1

CDR3nt: TGTGCCAGCAGTTTTTTGGGGTCTTGGGGCAGGGGAACAACTAATGAAAAACTGTTTTTT
CDR3aa: CASSFLGSWGRGTTNEKLFF
j_gene: TRBJ1-4
abundance: .
v_gene: TRBV28
d_gene: .

CDR3nt: TGCAGTGCGTCCGAGAAAGATACGCAGTATTTT
CDR3aa: CSASEKDTQYF
j_gene: TRBJ2-3
abundance: .
v_gene: TRBV20-1
d_gene: .

CDR3nt: TGTGCCAGCAGCCTGGGACAGGGAAGGGCTGGAAACACCATATATTTT
CDR3aa: CASSLGQGRAGNTIYF
j_gene: TRBJ1-3
abundance: .
v_gene: TRBV5-6
d_gene: TRBD1

CDR3nt: TGCGCCAGCAGCCAAGAAACTAGCGGGGCTCAAGAGACCCAGTACTTC
CDR3aa: CASSQETSGAQETQYF
j_gene: TRBJ2-5
abundance: .
v_gene: TRBV4-1
d_gene: TRBD2

CDR3nt: TGCAGTGCTAGTGCGGCAGGGAGGTTTCTAGAGACCCAGTACTTC
CDR3aa: CSASAAGRFLETQYF
j_gene: TRBJ2-5
abundance: .
v_gene: TRBV20-1
d_gene: .

CDR3nt: TGTGCTAGTGGCCCAGGGGCCACAGATACGCAGTATTTT
CDR3aa: CASGPGATDTQYF
j_gene: TRBJ2-3
abundance: .
v_gene: TRBV12-5
d_gene: .

CDR3nt: TGTGCCAGCAGTTTGGTGCTAGCGGGATCGGAGAGCACAGATACGCAGTATTTT
CDR3aa: CASSLVLAGSESTDTQYF
j_gene: TRBJ2-3
abundance: .
v_gene: TRBV28
d_gene: TRBD2

CDR3nt: TGTGCCAGTAGTATAGGAGGCGGCGGCAGGGGGTTCGGTGAAGCTTTCTTT
CDR3aa: CASSIGGGGRGFGEAFF
j_gene: TRBJ1-1
abundance: .
v_gene: TRBV19
d_gene: TRBD1

CDR3nt: TGTGCCAGCAGAAACAGGAACACCGGGGAGCTGTTTTTT
CDR3aa: CASRNRNTGELFF
j_gene: TRBJ2-2
abundance: .
v_gene: TRBV28
d_gene: .

CDR3nt: TGCAGCGTTGAAGACTGGGGCAGCAGGGGTAACGAAAAACTGTTTTTT
CDR3aa: CSVEDWGSRGNEKLFF
j_gene: TRBJ1-4
abundance: .
v_gene: TRBV29-1
d_gene: .

CDR3nt: TGTGCCAGCTCACCAGGGAGAAGAGGGAATCAGCCCCAGCATTTT
CDR3aa: CASSPGRRGNQPQHF
j_gene: TRBJ1-5
abundance: many
v_gene: TRBV18
d_gene: .

CDR3nt: TGTGCCAGCAGCCCGACAGGGTCTTTCTACGAGCAGTACTTC
CDR3aa: CASSPTGSFYEQYF
j_gene: TRBJ2-7
abundance: .
v_gene: TRBV7-3
d_gene: TRBD1

CDR3nt: TGTGCCAGCAGTACAGGGAGTTGGGGCTACACCTTC
CDR3aa: CASSTGSWGYTF
j_gene: TRBJ1-2
abundance: .
v_gene: TRBV28
d_gene: .

CDR3nt: TGTGCCAGCAGTGAATGGGGCAGCTCAAATGAAAAACTGTTTTTT
CDR3aa: CASSEWGSSNEKLFF
j_gene: TRBJ1-4
abundance: .
v_gene: TRBV6-1
d_gene: .

CDR3nt: TGTGCCAGCTCACCTGGACAGGGAGGCTCGAACTTC
CDR3aa: CASSPGQGGSNF
j_gene: TRBJ2-7
abundance: .
v_gene: TRBV18
d_gene: TRBD1

CDR3nt: TGTGCCAGCAGCTTGGAGGCTAGCGGGAGGGGATTTACGAGAGATACGCAGTATTTT
CDR3aa: CASSLEASGRGFTRDTQYF
j_gene: TRBJ2-3
abundance: once
v_gene: TRBV5-5
d_gene: TRBD2

CDR3nt: TGCGCCAGCAGCTTGTTGCCTAGCGGGGGGACGAACAATGAGCAGTTCTTC
CDR3aa: CASSLLPSGGTNNEQFF
j_gene: TRBJ2-1
abundance: once
v_gene: TRBV5-1
d_gene: TRBD2

CDR3nt: TGTGCCAGTAGTATCCTAGCGGGAAGGGATGAGCAGTTCTTC
CDR3aa: CASSILAGRDEQFF
j_gene: TRBJ2-1
abundance: .
v_gene: TRBV19
d_gene: TRBD2